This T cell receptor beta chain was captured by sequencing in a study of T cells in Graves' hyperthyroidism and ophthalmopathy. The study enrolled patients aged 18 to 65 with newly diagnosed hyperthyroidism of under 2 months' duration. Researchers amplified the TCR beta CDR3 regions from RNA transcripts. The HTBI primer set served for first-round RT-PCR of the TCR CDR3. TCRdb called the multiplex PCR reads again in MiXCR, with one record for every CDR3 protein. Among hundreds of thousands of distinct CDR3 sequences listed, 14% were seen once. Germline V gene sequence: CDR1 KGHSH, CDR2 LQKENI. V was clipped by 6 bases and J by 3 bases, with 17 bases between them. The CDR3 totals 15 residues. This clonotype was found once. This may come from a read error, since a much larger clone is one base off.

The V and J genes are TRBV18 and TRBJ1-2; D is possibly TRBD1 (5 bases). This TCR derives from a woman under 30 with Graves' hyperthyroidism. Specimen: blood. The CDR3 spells CASSPNGGADYGYTF. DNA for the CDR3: TGTGCCAGCTCGCCAAACGGGGGAGCGGACTATGGCTACACCTTC.